This T cell receptor (beta chain) was identified during a study (dated by TCRdb to about 2013). Taken from the germline V gene (reference sequence), the CDR1 and CDR2 loops are SSHAT and FNYEAQ. The CDR3, from cysteine to phenylalanine, totals 11 residues. The entry retains the CDR3 DNA only, 33 bases that are in frame from base 1. This clonotype was counted a single time. Its binding antigen is unknown. One junction end does not reproduce the germline sequence, and a read error may be involved. Data came from an Illumina Genome Analyzer IIx. The raw public reads went through TCRdb reprocessing: fastp at Q25, MiXCR clone calling, in-frame beta chains kept. Records with the same CDR3 protein are collapsed into one entry carrying the most frequent genes and DNA. The sample table records about 15,000 distinct CDR3 sequences; 30% to 40% of these occur just once. Together, the top ten hold about 15% of the sample.

Sequenced material: blood. In this chain, TRBV7-7 is recombined with TRBJ2-1; the D region is possibly TRBD1 or TRBD2, each matching across 5 bases. The TCR comes from a human donor. Read as DNA, the sequence is TGTGCTAGCATGGAGAGGGGTGAGCAGTTCTTC. This translates into CASMERGEQFF.